The 20 T cell receptor beta chains reported below all come from one sample, sequenced in a study of shared clonotypes between healthy human individuals. Measured with immunoSEQ multiplex PCR; TCRdb has only the in-frame clones, and not every one. This table holds about 1.4 million clones, roughly 96% found once. The material sequenced was naive CD4+ T cells sorted from blood. The subset is: CD45RA+ positively selected. These receptors all come from a man aged 25 to 45 in good health.

To note about this clone: This sample includes further DNA sequences coding for the same CDR3. This chain joins TRBV2 and TRBJ2-3, with 8 nucleotides matching TRBD2. This CDR3 is 15 amino acids long. With V trimmed by 3 bases and J by 1 base, 3 bases remained unmatched. Germline V gene data show CDR1 as SNHLY and CDR2 as FYNNEI. CDR3 in amino acids: CASSERGAGTDTQYF. CDR3 nucleotide sequence: TGTGCCAGCAGTGAGCGGGGGGCCGGCACAGATACGCAGTATTTT.

The gene calls are TRBV6-1 and TRBJ2-7, with 8 bases fitting TRBD1. This CDR3 region has 18 residues. Per germline, CDR1 MNHNS and CDR2 SASEGT. Losses at the gene ends were 1 base for V and 2 bases for J; bases not matched to a gene: 13. The CDR3 reads CASSEGLSGQGAAYEQYF. DNA for the CDR3: TGTGCCAGCAGTGAAGGTCTTTCGGGGCAGGGGGCAGCCTACGAGCAGTACTTC.

The rearrangement links TRBV25-1 to TRBJ2-1; TRBD2 matches 13 bases. Germline V gene sequence: CDR1 MGHDK, CDR2 SYGVNS. The ends lost 2 bases at V and 5 bases at J; junction bases unmatched: 0. The CDR3 totals 15 residues. CDR3 sequence: CASSETSGRDNEQFF. The CDR3 region has the DNA TGTGCCAGCAGTGAAACTAGCGGGAGGGACAATGAGCAGTTCTTC. The full variable domain, rest sourced from reference TRBV25-1 and TRBJ2-1, is EADIYQTPRYLVIGTGKKITLECSQTMGHDKMYWYQQDPGMELHLIHYSYGVNSTEKGDLSSESTVSRIRTEHFPLTLESARPSHTSQYLCASSETSGRDNEQFFGPGTRLTVL.

J is TRBJ2-7 and V is TRBV28; D may be TRBD1 (6 bases). Per the germline V gene, CDR1 is MDHEN and CDR2 is SYDVKM. V was cut by 7 bases and J by 2 bases, with 15 bases left in between. This CDR3 spans 14 amino acids. The CDR3 DNA reads TGTGCCAGCACCCGGGAAGGACAGACCTACGAGCAGTACTTC. Amino acids: CASTREGQTYEQYF.

Comment on this clone: Other nucleotide sequences in the sample specify the same CDR3. This chain joins TRBV9 and TRBJ1-1, with D uncertain. Looked up from germline, CDR1 is SGDLS and CDR2 is YYNGEE. The CDR3 is 14 amino acids. The V gene lost 0 bases and the J gene lost 1 base, with 7 bases spanning the gap. CDR3 bases: TGTGCCAGCAGCGTAGGAGGGAGGAACACTGAAGCTTTCTTT. Residues: CASSVGGRNTEAFF.

The V gene is TRBV4-3, the J gene TRBJ2-3, with D possibly being TRBD1 (6 bases). The CDR3 has 15 amino acids. Trimming left V 0 bases short and J 3 bases short, with 10 bases between. CDR1 is LGHNA and CDR2 is YSLEER in the germline V gene. CDR3 loop: CASSQDQGLTDTQYF. As DNA, the CDR3 is TGCGCCAGCAGCCAAGATCAGGGGTTGACAGATACGCAGTATTTT.

The chain is built from TRBV9 and TRBJ2-1, with D hard to call. V was shortened by 3 bases and J by 3 bases, with 13 bases between the two germline ends. Germline CDR1 and CDR2: SGDLS and YYNGEE. The CDR3 is made up of 15 amino acids. CDR3: CASSARVANYNEQFF. The CDR3 DNA follows: TGTGCCAGCAGCGCCCGGGTTGCAAACTACAATGAGCAGTTCTTC.

The V gene is TRBV9, the J gene TRBJ2-2; D unresolved. The V and J ends lost 3 bases and 5 bases respectively, with 8 bases between them. The CDR3 loop spans 13 amino acids. In germline, CDR1 is SGDLS, CDR2 YYNGEE. CDR3 coding DNA: TGTGCCAGCAGCGCATGGGGAACCGGGGAGCTGTTTTTT. This gives the protein CASSAWGTGELFF.

For this clone: At the DNA level, this CDR3 is encoded by other sequences in the same sample as well. The V call is TRBV7-2, the J call TRBJ2-2; D is unresolved. The V end was cut by 2 bases, the J end by 8 bases, with 6 bases between. Germline CDR1 reads SGHTA; CDR2 reads FQGNSA. CDR3 length equals 12 residues. The CDR3 protein is CASSLSSGELFF. DNA of the CDR3: TGTGCCAGCAGCTTATCCTCGGGGGAGCTGTTTTTT.

The chain uses TRBV11-2 and TRBJ2-6; 7 bases line up with TRBD2. Germline loops: CDR1 SGHAT, CDR2 FQNNGV. The CDR3 is made up of 18 amino acids. V was clipped by 5 bases and J by 2 bases; unmatched bases: 12. CDR3: CASSPGVVREAGANVLTF. The CDR3 coding sequence is TGTGCCAGCAGCCCCGGGGTCGTACGGGAGGCTGGGGCCAACGTCCTGACTTTC.

The chain uses TRBV2 and TRBJ2-1; 9 bases match TRBD1. Germline V gene lookup returns CDR1 SNHLY and CDR2 FYNNEI. This CDR3 region has 16 residues. Losses at the gene ends were 7 bases for V and 7 bases for J; bases not matched to a gene: 14. CDR3 residues: CASKLGQGSSRNEQFF. The CDR3 DNA sequence: TGTGCCAGCAAATTGGGACAGGGAAGTTCTAGGAATGAGCAGTTCTTC.

This chain links TRBV28 with TRBJ2-1; TRBD1 aligns across 11 bases. Germline-derived CDR1 and CDR2 are MDHEN and SYDVKM. Unmatched junction bases numbered 3, after V lost 7 bases and J lost 7 bases. This CDR3 is built from 13 residues. The CDR3 loop is CASNRDRGNEQFF. In DNA form, the CDR3 reads TGTGCCAGCAACCGGGACAGGGGGAATGAGCAGTTCTTC.

As regards this clone: The same CDR3 also results from other DNA sequences found in this sample. V usage is TRBV10-1 and J usage is TRBJ2-3; D unclear. The CDR3 length is 13 residues. Trimming removed 3 bases from V and 1 base from J, with 5 bases in between. Germline assignment: CDR1 WNHNN and CDR2 SYGVQD (reference sequence). This CDR3 reads CASSEPGTDTQYF. The CDR3 nucleotides are TGCGCCAGCAGTGAACCAGGCACAGATACGCAGTATTTT.

The V call is TRBV5-1, the J call TRBJ2-1; D uncertain. Trimming cost V 0 bases and J 7 bases, with 14 bases left between them. The CDR3 extends over 15 amino acids. Germline V gene data show CDR1 as SGHRS and CDR2 as YFSETQ. CDR3 nucleotides: TGCGCCAGCAGCTTGGCATCTGGCGTTAAAAATGAGCAGTTCTTC. Protein product: CASSLASGVKNEQFF.

The chain recombines TRBV5-1 with TRBJ2-7, with 8 bases aligning to TRBD1. Unmatched junction bases numbered 8, after V lost 0 bases and J lost 9 bases. This CDR3 region has 14 residues. Germline lookup yields CDR1 SGHRS and CDR2 YFSETQ. The CDR3 DNA sequence: TGCGCCAGCAGCTTGGGGGACAGGAGCAGCGGGCAGTACTTC. It is translated as CASSLGDRSSGQYF.

V gene TRBV27 combines with J gene TRBJ2-4; D call uncertain. The germline V and J ends were trimmed by 0 bases and 5 bases, with 17 bases remaining between them. The CDR3 length is 17 residues. Germline V gives CDR1 MNHEY, CDR2 SMNVEV (reference sequence). This CDR3 is CASSLSINGWRQNIQYF. As DNA, the CDR3 is TGTGCCAGCAGTTTATCGATAAATGGCTGGCGGCAAAACATTCAGTACTTC.

The chain couples TRBV2 to TRBJ2-5; D possibly corresponds to TRBD2 (6 bases). CDR1 and CDR2 from the germline V gene are SNHLY and FYNNEI. CDR3 size: 13 residues. Deletions cut 8 bases from V and 1 base from J, with 11 bases between. CDR3: CASFRGSQETQYF. CDR3 DNA sequence: TGTGCCAGCTTCCGGGGGTCCCAAGAGACCCAGTACTTC.

The chain employs TRBV28 and TRBJ2-2; no reliable D call. Per germline, CDR1 MDHEN and CDR2 SYDVKM. The CDR3 totals 13 residues. Trimming removed 1 base at V and 6 bases at J, with 6 bases between. CDR3 DNA sequence: TGTGCCAGCAGTTTATCCCACCCCGGGGAGCTGTTTTTT. This encodes CASSLSHPGELFF.

This clone was observed once. J is TRBJ1-1 and V is TRBV18; D gene ambiguous. The CDR3 is 12 amino acids. Trimming cost V 4 bases and J 3 bases, with 6 bases left between them. Germline assignment: CDR1 KGHSH and CDR2 LQKENI. The CDR3 DNA sequence: TGTGCCAGCTCACGCCCCGACACTGAAGCTTTCTTT. This translates into CASSRPDTEAFF.

V and J are TRBV28 and TRBJ2-7, with D hard to call. The germline CDR1 and CDR2 sequences are MDHEN and SYDVKM. V lost 5 bases to trimming and J lost 3 bases, with 17 bases between them. This CDR3 spans 15 amino acids. CDR3 nucleotide sequence: TGTGCCAGCAGTCCTCGGGTTGGTGGCCTCTACGAGCAGTACTTC. It encodes CASSPRVGGLYEQYF.